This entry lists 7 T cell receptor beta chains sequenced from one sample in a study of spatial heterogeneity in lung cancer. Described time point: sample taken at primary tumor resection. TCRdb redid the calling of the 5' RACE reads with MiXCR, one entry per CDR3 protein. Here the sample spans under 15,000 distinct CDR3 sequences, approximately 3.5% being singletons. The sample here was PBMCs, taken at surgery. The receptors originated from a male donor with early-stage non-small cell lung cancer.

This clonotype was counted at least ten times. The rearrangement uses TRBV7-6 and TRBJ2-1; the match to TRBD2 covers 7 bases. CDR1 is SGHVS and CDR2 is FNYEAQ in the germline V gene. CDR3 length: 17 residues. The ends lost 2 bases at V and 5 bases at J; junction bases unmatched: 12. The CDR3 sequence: CASSLSPGSGGDNEQFF. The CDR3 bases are TGTGCCAGCAGCTTATCCCCCGGTTCGGGAGGAGACAATGAGCAGTTCTTC.

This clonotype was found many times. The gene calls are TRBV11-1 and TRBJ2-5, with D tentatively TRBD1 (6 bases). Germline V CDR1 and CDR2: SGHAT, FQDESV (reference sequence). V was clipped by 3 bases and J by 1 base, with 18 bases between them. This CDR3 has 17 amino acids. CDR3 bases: TGTGCCAGCAGCTTTTTAGGCCTCGGGACACCCCAAGAGACCCAGTACTTC. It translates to CASSFLGLGTPQETQYF.

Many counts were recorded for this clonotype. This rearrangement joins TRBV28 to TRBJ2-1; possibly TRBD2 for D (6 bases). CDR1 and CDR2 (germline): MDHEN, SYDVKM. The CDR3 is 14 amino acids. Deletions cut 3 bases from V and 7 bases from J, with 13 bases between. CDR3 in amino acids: CASSFASARNEQFF. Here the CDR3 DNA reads TGTGCCAGCAGTTTCGCTAGCGCCCGGAATGAGCAGTTCTTC.

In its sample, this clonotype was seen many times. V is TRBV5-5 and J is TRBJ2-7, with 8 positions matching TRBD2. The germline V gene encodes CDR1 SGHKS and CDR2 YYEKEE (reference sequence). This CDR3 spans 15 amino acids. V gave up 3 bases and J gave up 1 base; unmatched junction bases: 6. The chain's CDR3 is CASSWGSGASYEQYF. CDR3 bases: TGTGCCAGCAGCTGGGGTAGCGGGGCTTCCTACGAGCAGTACTTC.

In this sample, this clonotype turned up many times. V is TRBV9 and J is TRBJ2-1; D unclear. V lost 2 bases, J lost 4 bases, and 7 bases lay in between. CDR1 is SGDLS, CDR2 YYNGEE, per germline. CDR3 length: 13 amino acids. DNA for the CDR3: TGTGCCAGCAGCGTCTCCAGGTACAATGAGCAGTTCTTC. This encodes CASSVSRYNEQFF.

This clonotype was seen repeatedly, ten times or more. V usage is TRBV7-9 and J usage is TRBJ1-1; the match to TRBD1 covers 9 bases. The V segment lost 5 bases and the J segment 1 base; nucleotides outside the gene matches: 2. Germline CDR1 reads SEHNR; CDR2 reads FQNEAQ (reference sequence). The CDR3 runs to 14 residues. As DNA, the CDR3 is TGTGCCAGCAGCACAGGGGGCCGGAACACTGAAGCTTTCTTT. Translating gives CASSTGGRNTEAFF.

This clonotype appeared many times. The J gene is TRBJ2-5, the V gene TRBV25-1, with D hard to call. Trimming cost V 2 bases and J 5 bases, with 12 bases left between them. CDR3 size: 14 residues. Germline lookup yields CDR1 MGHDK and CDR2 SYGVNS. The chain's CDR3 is CASSETESRETQYF. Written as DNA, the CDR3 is TGTGCCAGCAGTGAAACCGAGAGCCGGGAGACCCAGTACTTC.